The 27 T cell receptor beta chains reported below all come from one sample, sequenced in a study of T cells in Graves' hyperthyroidism and ophthalmopathy (dated by TCRdb to the late 2010s). The library was obtained by multiplex PCR. Sequencer: Illumina HiSeq 2000. Amplification of TCR beta CDR3 regions was carried out from RNA transcripts. The TCR CDR3 was subjected to a first round of RT-PCR using the HTBI primer set and the Qiagen OneStep RT-PCR kit. TCRdb itself trimmed the public reads at Q25 with fastp, ran MiXCR and retained productive beta chains. CDR3 protein duplicates are merged, each entry listing the most common genes and DNA. This sample holds about 34,000 distinct CDR3 sequences; around 52% were observed only once. The ten most abundant clones make up around a quarter of the sample. The sample comprised blood. These receptors were collected from a woman in her thirties or forties with Graves' ophthalmopathy.

The genes are TRBV6-5 and TRBJ2-7, with D maybe TRBD2 (5 bases). The CDR3 spans 12 residues. The germline CDR1 and CDR2 sequences are MNHEY and SVGAGI. Trimming took 11 bases from V and 0 from J, leaving 11 bases between them. In nucleotides, the CDR3 is TGTGCCCTAGCTCCTCTCTCCTACGAGCAGTACTTC. This translates into CALAPLSYEQYF.

With regard to this clonotype: A much larger clone sits a single nucleotide away, making a read error possible. V is TRBV28 and J is TRBJ2-2; 8 nucleotides match TRBD1. Germline CDR1 MDHEN, CDR2 SYDVKM. The ends lost 6 bases at V and 10 bases at J; junction bases unmatched: 10. The CDR3 runs 14 residues. The CDR3 reads CASRTGTGVEELFF. The CDR3 DNA sequence: TGTGCCAGCAGGACCGGGACAGGAGTCGAGGAGCTGTTTTTT.

This clonotype was counted ten times or more. The chain combines TRBV4-1 with TRBJ2-5; TRBD2 is a possible D gene (5 bases). The ends were cut back, 5 bases at V and 6 bases at J, with 13 bases in the middle. The CDR3 is made up of 13 amino acids. Germline assignment: CDR1 MGHRA and CDR2 YSYEKL. DNA for the CDR3: TGCGCCAGCAGCGAACTAGTTTACCAGACCCAGTACTTC. Translating it yields CASSELVYQTQYF.

This clonotype is termed medium-sized. The rearrangement joins TRBV20-1 to TRBJ2-1; D may be TRBD1 (6 bases). The CDR3 is 11 residues long. In germline, CDR1 is DFQATT, CDR2 SNEGSKA (reference sequence). V was trimmed by 4 bases and J by 10 bases, leaving 11 bases between them. Here the CDR3 DNA reads TGCAGTGCTACCGCAGGGGTCGAGCAGTTCTTC. It yields the protein CSATAGVEQFF.

This clonotype came up many times. The chain links TRBV11-3 to TRBJ2-2, with 10 positions matching TRBD2. CDR3 length: 17 amino acids. The V segment lost 5 bases and the J segment 3 bases; nucleotides outside the gene matches: 9. The germline V gene encodes CDR1 SGHNT and CDR2 YENEEA. The CDR3 reads CASSPTGLAHYTGELFF. The CDR3 DNA reads as TGTGCCAGCAGCCCTACGGGACTAGCGCACTACACCGGGGAGCTGTTTTTT.

Comment on this clonotype: The conserved phenylalanine or tryptophan normally closing the CDR3 is absent here, so this likely arose from a read error. The chain carries TRBV9 and TRBJ1-1, with TRBD1 as a possible D gene (6 bases). The ends were cut back, 4 bases at V and 8 bases at J, with 18 bases in the middle. The CDR3 length is 14 residues. Germline V CDR1 and CDR2: SGDLS, YYNGEE. The CDR3 nucleotides are TGTGCCAGCAGCCCGATTACGGGGGCCACGGAAGCTTTCTCT. As protein: CASSPITGATEAFS.

The chain combines TRBV10-3 with TRBJ2-7; D possibly corresponds to TRBD1 (7 bases). Looked up from germline, CDR1 is ENHRY and CDR2 is SYGVKD. The CDR3 is 14 amino acids. The V and J ends lost 7 bases and 2 bases respectively, with 15 bases between them. CDR3 in amino acids: CAIKGGQATYEQYF. CDR3 bases: TGTGCCATCAAGGGAGGACAGGCTACCTACGAGCAGTACTTC.

Concerning this clonotype itself: A clone one base away is much larger, so this may be a read error. This sequence joins TRBV18 and TRBJ1-6; possible D gene TRBD1, 6 bases. The length of the CDR3 is 13 residues. Per the germline V gene, CDR1 is KGHSH and CDR2 is LQKENI. CDR3 nucleotides: TGTGCCGGCTCACCAAACAGGGAGAGCACCCTCCACTTT. The encoded protein is CAGSPNRESTLHF.

Of note for this clonotype: The junction shows a germline mismatch at one end, possibly a read error. The chain is built from TRBV5-6 and TRBJ2-7, with a weak D call TRBD1 (5 bases). The V gene's germline CDR1 is SGHDT and CDR2 YYEEEE. The CDR3 is made up of 14 amino acids. The CDR3 loop reads CASSANPGAQERYF. The CDR3 DNA is TGTGCCAGCAGCGCCAATCCAGGCGCACAGGAGCGGTACTTC.

The V gene is TRBV5-6, the J gene TRBJ1-5; perhaps TRBD1 as D (5 bases). CDR3 length: 14 amino acids. V was shortened by 0 bases and J by 7 bases, with 11 bases between the two germline ends. Germline V gives CDR1 SGHDT, CDR2 YYEEEE. Here the CDR3 reads CASSLGVGEQPQHF. CDR3 bases: TGTGCCAGCAGCTTGGGCGTGGGGGAGCAGCCCCAGCATTTT.

Note on this clonotype: The CDR3 does not close with the conserved phenylalanine or tryptophan, likely indicating a read error. The limits of the CDR3 on the DNA are not certain, so only TCRdb's listed CDR3 is given. The chain employs TRBV5-1 and TRBJ2-7; the table assigns TRBD2, which was not confirmed against the DNA. Ends included, the CDR3 has 9 residues. Germline CDR1 and CDR2: SGHRS and YFSETQ. This chain's CDR3 is CTSSLVGAG.

This clonotype was picked up many times. This chain joins TRBV6-6 and TRBJ2-3, with D hard to call. The CDR3 is 12 residues long. V gave up 6 bases and J gave up 4 bases, with 8 bases separating them. Germline-derived CDR1 and CDR2 are MNHNY and SVGAGI (reference sequence). In DNA, the CDR3 is TGTGCCAGCAGATATGCCTCAGATACGCAGTATTTT. Translation gives CASRYASDTQYF.

This chain connects TRBV11-1 to TRBJ2-6; 12 nucleotides line up with TRBD2. Looked up from germline, CDR1 is SGHAT and CDR2 is FQDESV (reference sequence). The CDR3 is 21 amino acids. V was pared by 6 bases and J by 2 bases, with 17 bases of the junction left unmatched. CDR3 nucleotide sequence: TGTGCCAGCAGAAAAGAGGGACTAGCGGGCCTCCCAACAGCTGGGGCCAACGTCCTGACTTTC. This gives the protein CASRKEGLAGLPTAGANVLTF.

This sequence joins TRBV5-4 and TRBJ1-2, with a tentative D call TRBD1 (6 bases). The CDR3 consists of 13 residues. The V end was cut by 5 bases, the J end by 8 bases, with 16 bases between. CDR1 and CDR2 (germline): SGHNT, YYREEE (reference sequence). The CDR3 coding sequence is TGTGCCAGCAGGGATGGGGGGGCAGCGGGCTACACCTTC. Its translation: CASRDGGAAGYTF.

This chain links TRBV6-5 with TRBJ2-3; D might be TRBD2 (5 bases). V was pared by 7 bases and J by 2 bases, with 10 bases between. This CDR3 has 13 residues. Germline V gene sequence: CDR1 MNHEY, CDR2 SVGAGI. CDR3 DNA: TGTGCCAGCACAGAGCGGAACACAGATACGCAGTATTTT. It encodes CASTERNTDTQYF.

This clonotype was detected ten times or more. The chain links TRBV5-1 to TRBJ2-5, with D possibly TRBD2 on 6 matching bases. Between the trimmed V and J ends, which lost 4 bases and 1 base, there was a span of 14 bases. Germline V gives CDR1 SGHRS, CDR2 YFSETQ. CDR3 size: 15 residues. CDR3 sequence: CASSRGRGLQETQYF. DNA of the CDR3: TGCGCCAGCAGCAGAGGAAGGGGACTCCAAGAGACCCAGTACTTC. The variable domain in full, with the rest retrieved from reference TRBV5-1 and TRBJ2-5, is KAGVTQTPRYLIKTRGQQVTLSCSPISGHRSVSWYQQTPGQGLQFLFEYFSETQRNKGNFPGRFSGRQFSNSRSEMNVSTLELGDSALYLCASSRGRGLQETQYFGPGTRLLVL.

As to this clonotype: One junction end disagrees with the germline gene, perhaps due to a read error. V is TRBV7-9 and J is TRBJ2-7, with TRBD1 matching over 7 bases. Germline loops: CDR1 SEHNR, CDR2 FQNEAQ (reference sequence). The CDR3 runs to 19 residues. CDR3 nucleotides: TGTGCCAGCAGCTTAGTTAAGTTGATGACAGGGTCGAACACCGGGGAGCTGTACTTC. As protein: CASSLVKLMTGSNTGELYF. Combining the CDR3 with reference TRBV7-9 and TRBJ2-7 gives the whole variable domain DTGVSQNPRHKITKRGQNVTFRCDPISEHNRLYWYRQTLGQGPEFLTYFQNEAQLEKSRLLSDRFSAERPKGSFSTLEIQRTEQGDSAMYLCASSLVKLMTGSNTGELYFGPGTRLTVT.

This clonotype was detected many times. V is TRBV20-1 and J is TRBJ1-5; 8 bases match TRBD1. The ends lost 5 bases at V and 7 bases at J; junction bases unmatched: 13. The CDR3 loop spans 15 amino acids. Germline-derived CDR1 and CDR2 are DFQATT and SNEGSKA (reference sequence). For the CDR3, the DNA is TGCAGTGCTCGCACCGGGACAGGCCACGGACAGCCCCAGCATTTT. Translation: CSARTGTGHGQPQHF.

J is TRBJ2-7 and V is TRBV29-1; D uncertain. Germline V gene sequence: CDR1 SQVTM, CDR2 ANQGSEA. CDR3 length: 13 amino acids. Deletions cut 0 bases from V and 2 bases from J, with 8 bases between. CDR3 sequence: CSVEDGQAYEQYF. The CDR3 DNA reads as TGCAGCGTTGAAGATGGGCAGGCCTACGAGCAGTACTTC.

In its sample, this clonotype was seen many times. The rearrangement links TRBV5-4 to TRBJ2-2; D is possibly TRBD1 or TRBD2 (5 bases each). The CDR3 runs 16 residues. Germline V gene sequence: CDR1 SGHNT, CDR2 YYREEE (reference sequence). Trimming left V 4 bases short and J 1 base short, with 14 bases between. The CDR3 bases are TGTGCCAGCAGCGGGGGACCGCTGGGGAACACCGGGGAGCTGTTTTTT. This translates into CASSGGPLGNTGELFF.

The V and J genes are TRBV20-1 and TRBJ2-1; D remains unclear. Trimming took 0 bases from V and 7 from J, leaving 4 bases between them. This CDR3 region has 11 residues. Looked up from germline, CDR1 is DFQATT and CDR2 is SNEGSKA (reference sequence). CDR3: CSARDSNEQFF. The CDR3 DNA reads as TGCAGTGCTAGAGACTCAAATGAGCAGTTCTTC.

The chain joins TRBV12-3 or TRBV12-4 to TRBJ1-2; D possibly corresponds to TRBD1 (6 bases). The V end was cut by 7 bases, the J end by 3 bases, with 18 bases between. This CDR3 is built from 15 residues. The CDR3, as DNA: TGTGCCAGCAACACTCGGGGGGGCAGTCACTATGGCTACACCTTC. The encoded protein is CASNTRGGSHYGYTF.

For this clonotype: At one boundary the junction diverges from the germline segment, which might be a read error. The J gene is TRBJ2-6, the V gene TRBV3-1; the D gene is possibly TRBD2 (7 bases). The length of the CDR3 is 10 residues. The germline CDR1 and CDR2 sequences are LGHDT and YNNKEL (reference sequence). The CDR3: CASSQVGRGF. DNA of the CDR3: TGTGCCAGCAGCCAAGTGGGGAGGGGGTTC. Full variable domain (outside the CDR3, taken from reference TRBV3-1 and TRBJ2-6): DTAVSQTPKYLVTQMGNDKSIKCEQNLGHDTMYWYKQDSKKFLKIMFSYNNKELIINETVPNRFSPKSPDKAHLNLHINSLELGDSAVYFCASSQVGRGFGAGSRLTVL.

The V and J genes are TRBV7-2 and TRBJ2-6; the match to TRBD2 covers 8 bases. The CDR3 is 14 residues long. The V segment lost 5 bases and the J segment 12 bases; nucleotides outside the gene matches: 9. Germline V CDR1 and CDR2: SGHTA, FQGNSA. The CDR3 DNA is TGTGCCAGCAGCATCCGGGGGGGGACGAGCGTCCTGACTTTC. Amino acids: CASSIRGGTSVLTF.

This clonotype occurred many times. The chain joins TRBV6-6 to TRBJ2-3; D ambiguous. V was cut by 3 bases and J by 5 bases, with 6 bases left in between. This CDR3 is built from 12 residues. CDR1 is MNHNY, CDR2 SVGAGI, per germline (reference sequence). CDR3 amino acids: CASSYGIDTQYF. The CDR3 region has the DNA TGTGCCAGCAGTTATGGAATAGATACGCAGTATTTT.

The V and J genes are TRBV25-1 and TRBJ1-6; D uncertain. CDR3 size: 15 residues. The V gene lost 5 bases and the J gene lost 13 bases, with 21 bases spanning the gap. CDR1 is MGHDK and CDR2 is SYGVNS in the germline V gene. The CDR3 protein is CASSTGSAGNQPLHF. The DNA for the CDR3 is TGTGCCAGCAGTACGGGGAGCGCGGGCAATCAGCCCCTCCACTTT.

Notes on this clonotype: As the CDR3 is not closed by the conserved phenylalanine or tryptophan, this likely results from a read error. The chain carries TRBV5-1 and TRBJ2-1, with D maybe TRBD1 (6 bases). Germline V gives CDR1 SGHRS, CDR2 YFSETQ. The V end lost 0 bases, the J end lost 0 bases, and 7 bases lay between the germline ends. The CDR3 is 15 residues long. CDR3 in DNA: TGCGCCAGCAGCTTGGCGACAGGCTCCTACAATGAGCAGTTCTGC. Translation: CASSLATGSYNEQFC.